This is a list of T cell receptor beta chains from one sample in a study of T cell responses to AZD1222 COVID-19 vaccine. Repertoires were generated with immunoSEQ multiplex PCR, while TCRdb's copy carries only in-frame clones and drops some. This table holds about 140,000 clones, roughly 90% found once. Sequenced material: peripheral blood, taken on day 0 of AZD1222 vaccination. The receptor source for this set is an adult in good health. Both conserved end residues are part of each CDR3. The order of the fields is D gene, J gene, clone size, V gene, CDR3 protein, CDR3 DNA. A D gene is named only where the DNA matches it firmly. Where a row states a size, it is once, few, many or the class of an expanded clone; other rows omit it.

TRBD2 TRBJ2-1 . TRBV9 CASSVGSSGNNEQFF TGTGCCAGCAGCGTAGGGTCTAGCGGGAACAATGAGCAGTTCTTC
. TRBJ1-4 . TRBV5-6 CASSLGYWEKLFF TGTGCCAGCAGCTTGGGGTATTGGGAAAAACTGTTTTTT
. TRBJ1-3 . TRBV6-1 CASSEFRGAGNTIYF TGTGCCAGCAGTGAATTCCGCGGGGCTGGAAACACCATATATTTT
TRBD2 TRBJ2-5 once TRBV9 CASSPSLAPGETQYF TGTGCCAGCAGCCCATCACTAGCGCCAGGAGAGACCCAGTACTTC
. TRBJ1-2 . TRBV30 CAWSVFLRQGFGGYTF TGTGCCTGGAGTGTATTCCTGCGGCAGGGGTTCGGTGGCTACACCTTC
TRBD1 TRBJ2-2 . TRBV19 CASRTTGAGGELFF TGTGCCAGTAGGACGACAGGGGCGGGCGGGGAGCTGTTTTTT
. TRBJ2-7 . TRBV30 CAWSVLVNEQYF TGTGCCTGGAGTGTACTAGTGAACGAGCAGTACTTC
. TRBJ2-5 . TRBV15 CATSRDKTGQRTQYF TGTGCCACCAGCAGAGATAAAACAGGTCAAAGGACCCAGTACTTC
TRBD1 TRBJ1-1 . TRBV9 CASSPRTGENEAFF TGTGCCAGCAGCCCAAGGACAGGGGAAAATGAAGCTTTCTTT
TRBD2 TRBJ2-7 once TRBV6-5 CASRISGRESYEQYF TGTGCCAGCAGGATTAGCGGGAGAGAATCCTACGAGCAGTACTTC
. TRBJ2-5 . TRBV3-1/TRBV3-2 CASSPRQDRETQYF TGTGCCAGCAGCCCTCGGCAGGATCGAGAGACCCAGTACTTC
. TRBJ1-2 . TRBV7-9 CASSPGGKIYGYTF TGTGCCAGCAGCCCCGGCGGGAAAATCTATGGCTACACCTTC
TRBD2 TRBJ2-2 . TRBV4-2 CASSQDNTGGPNTGELFF TGTGCCAGCAGCCAAGATAACACGGGAGGACCTAACACCGGGGAGCTGTTTTTT
. TRBJ2-1 . TRBV29-1 CSVDPSRTYNEQFF TGCAGCGTTGACCCCTCGCGAACCTACAATGAGCAGTTCTTC
. TRBJ2-5 . TRBV30 CAWSVVRQETQYF TGTGCCTGGAGTGTAGTAAGGCAAGAGACCCAGTACTTC
. TRBJ2-7 . TRBV27 CASSPRGLLSREQYF TGTGCCAGCAGCCCCCGGGGGTTACTCTCCCGCGAGCAGTACTTC
. TRBJ1-5 . TRBV27 CASSFTNQPQHF TGTGCCAGCAGTTTTACCAATCAGCCCCAGCATTTT
TRBD2 TRBJ2-5 once TRBV6-2/TRBV6-3 CASSYSSGRAGTQYF TGTGCCAGCAGTTATTCTAGCGGGAGGGCCGGGACCCAGTACTTC
. TRBJ1-4 . TRBV4-1 CASSHPSGGGTLFF TGCGCCAGCAGCCACCCCTCGGGCGGGGGAACGCTGTTTTTT
. TRBJ2-1 . TRBV3-1/TRBV3-2 CASSQGRDGAYNEQFF TGTGCCAGCAGCCAAGGCCGAGATGGCGCCTACAATGAGCAGTTCTTC
. TRBJ2-7 . TRBV7-2 CASSLSPGPYEQYF TGTGCCAGCAGCTTATCTCCAGGCCCCTACGAGCAGTACTTC
. TRBJ1-6 . TRBV10-1 CASGNGFTSPLHF TGCGCCAGCGGGAATGGTTTTACCTCACCCCTCCACTTT
. TRBJ1-2 . TRBV10-2 CASRANYGYTF TGCGCCAGCAGGGCTAACTATGGCTACACCTTC
. TRBJ2-6 . TRBV14 CASSQGLGRAKSSGANVLTF TGTGCCAGCAGCCAAGGTCTCGGCAGGGCCAAATCCTCTGGGGCCAACGTCCTGACTTTC
. TRBJ1-1 . TRBV9 CASSVDGFTEAFF TGTGCCAGCAGCGTAGATGGATTCACTGAAGCTTTCTTT
TRBD1 TRBJ1-2 once TRBV18 CASSPRQGHLTYGYTF TGTGCCAGCTCACCTAGACAGGGGCATCTCACCTATGGCTACACCTTC
TRBD2 TRBJ2-1 . TRBV27 CASSRSGTSSYNEQFF TGTGCCAGCAGTCGATCCGGGACTAGCTCCTACAATGAGCAGTTCTTC
. TRBJ1-2 . TRBV11-2 CASSPGGGSFYGYTF TGTGCCAGCAGCCCCGGGGGGGGTTCCTTTTATGGCTACACCTTC
TRBD2 TRBJ2-1 . TRBV27 CASNTVWTSVNEQFF TGTGCCAGCAACACTGTATGGACTAGCGTCAATGAGCAGTTCTTC
. TRBJ2-1 . TRBV24-1 CATSDLNRGGYNEQFF TGTGCCACCAGTGATTTGAACAGGGGAGGCTACAATGAGCAGTTCTTC
TRBD2 TRBJ2-1 . TRBV7-9 CASSSGTSGTNEQFF TGTGCCAGCAGCTCTGGGACTAGCGGGACCAATGAGCAGTTCTTC
TRBD1 TRBJ2-5 . TRBV6-5 CASSEGRQGRETQYF TGTGCCAGCAGCGAGGGGAGACAGGGGCGAGAGACCCAGTACTTC
TRBD1 TRBJ2-7 . TRBV30 CAWRAGTAYYEQYF TGTGCCTGGAGGGCCGGGACAGCATACTACGAGCAGTACTTC
. TRBJ2-7 . TRBV9 CASSVYPTSYEQYF TGTGCCAGCAGCGTTTACCCCACCTCCTACGAGCAGTACTTC
. TRBJ1-1 once TRBV6-4 CATRWGLGRMNTEAFF TGTGCCACCAGGTGGGGCCTAGGAAGGATGAACACTGAAGCTTTCTTT
TRBD1 TRBJ1-1 . TRBV2 CASGTGEVETEAFF TGTGCCAGCGGTACAGGGGAGGTTGAAACTGAAGCTTTCTTT
TRBD1 TRBJ1-4 . TRBV27 CASSRDRVGGEKLFF TGTGCCAGCAGTCGGGACAGGGTCGGCGGTGAAAAACTGTTTTTT
. TRBJ1-5 . TRBV6-1 CASCDGNQPQHF TGTGCCAGCTGTGACGGGAATCAGCCCCAGCATTTT
. TRBJ2-7 once TRBV5-6 CASSLSAVNRRGQYF TGTGCCAGCAGCTTGTCGGCAGTGAATAGGCGAGGGCAGTACTTC
TRBD2 TRBJ2-7 . TRBV5-4 CASSFSGGSYEQYF TGTGCCAGCAGCTTTTCGGGAGGAAGCTACGAGCAGTACTTC
. TRBJ1-3 . TRBV5-1 CASSLTPSSSGNTIYF TGCGCCAGCAGCTTGACACCCTCGAGCTCTGGAAACACCATATATTTT
. TRBJ1-1 once TRBV15 CATSRDPINTEAFF TGTGCCACCAGCAGAGATCCTATTAACACTGAAGCTTTCTTT
. TRBJ2-4 . TRBV14 CASSFQGRNIQYF TGTGCCAGCAGCTTTCAGGGAAGAAACATTCAGTACTTC
TRBD1 TRBJ1-5 . TRBV5-8 CASSTGQGFQPQHF TGTGCCAGCAGCACGGGACAGGGATTTCAGCCCCAGCATTTT
TRBD1 TRBJ2-2 once TRBV19 CASSQIWTGRETGELFF TGTGCCAGTAGTCAAATTTGGACAGGCAGAGAGACCGGGGAGCTGTTTTTT
TRBD2 TRBJ2-1 once TRBV29-1 CSVEEPGLAEYNEQFF TGCAGCGTTGAAGAGCCGGGACTAGCGGAGTACAATGAGCAGTTCTTC
. TRBJ1-2 . TRBV18 CASSPSIQGDYYGYTF TGTGCCAGCTCACCATCGATACAGGGTGATTATTATGGCTACACCTTC
. TRBJ2-2 . TRBV7-9 CASSSQAFTNTGELFF TGTGCCAGCAGCTCGCAGGCTTTCACGAACACCGGGGAGCTGTTTTTT
TRBD1 TRBJ1-2 . TRBV5-1 CASSLLQGGYGYTF TGCGCCAGCAGCTTGCTACAGGGGGGGTATGGCTACACCTTC
. TRBJ2-7 . TRBV9 CASSAEPGVYEQYF TGTGCCAGCAGCGCCGAACCGGGGGTCTACGAGCAGTACTTC
. TRBJ2-1 . TRBV12-5 CASGIRDEQFF TGTGCTAGTGGGATCAGGGATGAGCAGTTCTTC